This T cell receptor (beta chain) was retrieved from a study of T cells after yellow fever vaccination. This clonotype was seen a handful of times. The antigen is unknown. TCRdb used MiXCR to reprocess the 5' RACE reads, holding one entry per CDR3 protein. Of a few hundred thousand distinct CDR3 sequences listed, over 4.5% are singletons. Study-wide points: Though weaker, the secondary response peaked faster, on day 5 versus 15. Contamination by abundant bulk-population clonotypes could be present in FACS-sorted repertoires. CD4 and CD8 compartments shared a small share of clonotypes, likely from convergent recombination.

Per the germline V gene, CDR1 is SGHNT and CDR2 is YYREEE (reference sequence). V lost 4 bases to trimming and J lost 2 bases; unmatched junction nucleotides: 4. The CDR3 spans 15 residues. The receptor's source is a man aged 18 to 30 who received the YFV17D yellow fever vaccine. This chain uses TRBV5-4 with TRBJ2-7; 12 nucleotides align to TRBD2. The sequencing here drew on CD4+ T cells sorted from PBMCs, taken on the day of the yellow fever booster vaccination. DNA for the CDR3: TGTGCCAGCAGCGATCCTAGCGGGGGGGCCTACGAGCAGTACTTC. Residues: CASSDPSGGAYEQYF.